This T cell receptor (beta chain) derives from a study of shared clonotypes between healthy human individuals. Data came from immunoSEQ multiplex PCR; TCRdb stores just in-frame clones and leaves some out. This sample yields more than 400,000 clones, of which over 70% are seen a single time; approximately 11% belongs to the top ten. This TCR was recovered from a woman aged 40 to 55 in good health. Some clones in this sample may be carry-over from other donors' samples. What was sequenced was PBMCs.

Here the CDR3 DNA reads TGTGCCAGCAGCGTAGGCATGGTGAACACTGAAGCTTTCTTT. Translation: CASSVGMVNTEAFF. The chain carries TRBV9 and TRBJ1-1; D is undetermined. Looked up from germline, CDR1 is SGDLS and CDR2 is YYNGEE. Trimming removed 0 bases at V and 0 bases at J, with 6 bases between. This CDR3 comprises 14 residues.